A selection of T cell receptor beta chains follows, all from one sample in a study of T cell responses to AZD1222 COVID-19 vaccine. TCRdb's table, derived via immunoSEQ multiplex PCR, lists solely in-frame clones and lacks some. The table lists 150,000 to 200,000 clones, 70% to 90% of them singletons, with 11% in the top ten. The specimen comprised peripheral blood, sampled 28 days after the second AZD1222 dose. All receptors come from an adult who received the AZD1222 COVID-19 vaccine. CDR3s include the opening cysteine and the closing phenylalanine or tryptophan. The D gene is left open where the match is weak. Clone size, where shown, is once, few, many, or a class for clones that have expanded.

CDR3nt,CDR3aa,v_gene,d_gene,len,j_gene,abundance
TGCGCCAGCAGCTTACAGAGCACAGATACGCAGTATTTT,CASSLQSTDTQYF,TRBV5-1,NA,13,TRBJ2-3,NA
TGTGCCAGCAGCGTATGGGACCTCAAGACTGAAGCTTTCTTT,CASSVWDLKTEAFF,TRBV6-5,NA,14,TRBJ1-1,few
TGTGCCAGCAGCCCACTAGCGGGGTTGTACAATGAGCAGTTCTTC,CASSPLAGLYNEQFF,TRBV14,TRBD2,15,TRBJ2-1,few
TGTGCCAGCAGTGGTGTACCAGGCTTCACAGATACGCAGTATTTT,CASSGVPGFTDTQYF,TRBV2,NA,15,TRBJ2-3,NA
TGTGCCAGCAGCGGTTCACAGGGGAACACTGAAGCTTTCTTT,CASSGSQGNTEAFF,TRBV5-4,NA,14,TRBJ1-1,NA
TGTGCCAGCTCACCGCTCCGGGGCCTGAACACTGAAGCTTTCTTT,CASSPLRGLNTEAFF,TRBV18,NA,15,TRBJ1-1,NA
TGTGCCAGCAGCGTAGACGATCCTAGCACAGATACGCAGTATTTT,CASSVDDPSTDTQYF,TRBV9,NA,15,TRBJ2-3,NA
TGTGCCAGCAGCTTGAAGGGGGCAGGCGAGCAGTACTTC,CASSLKGAGEQYF,TRBV5-4,TRBD1,13,TRBJ2-7,NA
TGCAGCGTTGATCGGACGGTCTACAATGAGCAGTTCTTC,CSVDRTVYNEQFF,TRBV29-1,NA,13,TRBJ2-1,NA
TGTGCCAGCAGCCCTCAACTAGCGAACCAAGAGACCCAGTACTTC,CASSPQLANQETQYF,TRBV7-2,TRBD2,15,TRBJ2-5,NA
TGTGCCACCAGCAGAGATTCCGGGTTTGCGAACACCGGGGAGCTGTTTTTT,CATSRDSGFANTGELFF,TRBV15,NA,17,TRBJ2-2,NA
TGTGCCATCAGCTCCTCTGGGGGGGGCTACACCTTC,CAISSSGGGYTF,TRBV10-3,NA,12,TRBJ1-2,NA
TGTGCCTGGAGTAAATGGACAGGGGACCGGGGCTACACCTTC,CAWSKWTGDRGYTF,TRBV30,TRBD1,14,TRBJ1-2,NA
TGTGCCTTTAGGGCATTCACAGATACGCAGTATTTT,CAFRAFTDTQYF,TRBV30,NA,12,TRBJ2-3,NA
TGCGCCAGCAGCTTGGGACTAGCGGGGGGCACCTACAATGAGCAGTTCTTC,CASSLGLAGGTYNEQFF,TRBV5-1,TRBD2,17,TRBJ2-1,few
TGCGCCAGCAGCCAAGCCTGGGGCTTTAACGGGGGGGCCTATGAGCAGTTCTTC,CASSQAWGFNGGAYEQFF,TRBV4-3,TRBD2,18,TRBJ2-1,NA